These T cell receptor beta chains were read from a single sample in a study of shared clonotypes between healthy human individuals. The table came from immunoSEQ multiplex PCR; TCRdb's copy has only in-frame clones and leaves some out. The profile shows hundreds of thousands of clones, less than 80% of them singletons. Sequences were obtained from memory CD4+ T cells sorted from blood. These receptors all stem from a woman aged 30 to 39 in good health. The CDR3 runs from the conserved cysteine through the conserved F or W. The D gene is left open where the match is weak. Clone size is shown for a subset of rows, as once, few, many or a class of expanded clone.

V gene,D gene,clone size,J gene,CDR3 protein,CDR3 DNA
TRBV6-6,TRBD1,-,TRBJ2-7,CASSYSGQGYEQYF,TGTGCCAGCAGTTACTCTGGACAGGGCTACGAGCAGTACTTC
TRBV6-6,-,-,TRBJ2-3,CASSYPADTTDTQYF,TGTGCCAGCAGTTATCCAGCGGATACTACAGATACGCAGTATTTT
TRBV5-1,-,-,TRBJ2-5,CASSSDTAHRETQYF,TGCGCCAGCAGCTCGGACACTGCCCACAGAGAGACCCAGTACTTC
TRBV27,TRBD1,-,TRBJ2-7,CASSRFMDREPYEQYF,TGTGCCAGCAGTAGATTCATGGACAGGGAACCCTACGAGCAGTACTTC
TRBV6-5,-,once,TRBJ1-5,CASSRAYESNQPQHF,TGTGCCAGCAGTAGGGCCTACGAAAGCAATCAGCCCCAGCATTTT
TRBV6-6,-,-,TRBJ1-2,CASSASTGYYGYTF,TGTGCCAGCAGTGCATCAACAGGGTACTATGGCTACACCTTC
TRBV27,TRBD1,-,TRBJ1-4,CASSNWTGVNEKLFF,TGTGCCAGCAGTAACTGGACAGGGGTTAATGAAAAACTGTTTTTT
TRBV6-1,-,-,TRBJ2-7,CASSENGGIRTEQYF,TGTGCCAGCAGTGAAAATGGCGGGATACGGACCGAGCAGTACTTC
TRBV9,-,-,TRBJ1-3,CASSSQRAFSGNTIYF,TGTGCCAGCAGCTCCCAACGGGCCTTCTCTGGAAACACCATATATTTT
TRBV10-3,TRBD2,-,TRBJ2-7,CAIRANPGTSGNTSVGNEQYF,TGTGCCATCAGGGCGAACCCCGGGACTAGCGGGAATACTTCGGTCGGAAACGAGCAGTACTTC
TRBV10-3,-,-,TRBJ1-5,CAISEGRGNQPQHF,TGTGCCATCAGTGAGGGGAGGGGGAATCAGCCCCAGCATTTT
TRBV9,-,-,TRBJ1-1,CASSVPGRNTEAFF,TGTGCCAGCAGCGTCCCAGGGAGGAACACTGAAGCTTTCTTT
TRBV6-1,-,-,TRBJ1-1,CASSEFATGGTAFF,TGTGCCAGCAGTGAATTTGCAACCGGGGGAACAGCTTTCTTT
TRBV29-1,-,few,TRBJ1-2,CSVPGLGYGYTF,TGCAGCGTGCCAGGGCTGGGCTATGGCTACACCTTC
TRBV7-6,-,-,TRBJ1-4,CASSLGVAANEKLFF,TGTGCCAGCAGCTTAGGGGTAGCGGCTAATGAAAAACTGTTTTTT
TRBV5-4,-,-,TRBJ2-5,CASSFSGSQETQYF,TGTGCCAGCAGCTTTTCAGGTTCGCAAGAGACCCAGTACTTC
TRBV7-2,-,-,TRBJ2-1,CASSLVPRREKQFF,TGTGCCAGCAGCTTAGTTCCGAGACGGGAAAAGCAGTTCTTC